These T cell receptor beta chains were read from a single sample in a study of T cell changes during pregnancy in multiple sclerosis. Sequenced by immunoSEQ multiplex PCR; TCRdb stores in-frame clones only, minus some. In the table there are tens of thousands of clones, approximately 90% of which are singletons. The starting material was CD8+ T cells from peripheral blood mononuclear cells, obtained in the third trimester of pregnancy. The receptors were sampled from a female donor with multiple sclerosis, enrolled in a pregnancy study. CDR3s leave out the opening cysteine and the closing phenylalanine or tryptophan.

v_gene	j_gene	len	CDR3aa
TRBV19	TRBJ2-3	12	ASSIPGGADTQY
TRBV28	TRBJ1-5	17	ASSSLPGTGVGANQPQH
TRBV10-3	TRBJ1-2	10	AIRVDRVGYT
TRBV6-5	TRBJ1-1	9	ASRRQGEAF
TRBV7-9	TRBJ1-2	10	ASSPTQGGYT
TRBV27	TRBJ2-5	12	ASRLAGTQETQY
TRBV5-5	TRBJ1-5	15	ASSQWDTSYSNQPQH
TRBV10-3	TRBJ1-5	13	AISDGRDSRQPQH
TRBV7-8	TRBJ2-4	13	ASSGRGPGGNIQY
TRBV5-1	TRBJ1-2	13	ASSLFRQGALGYT
TRBV25-1	TRBJ1-1	14	ASSLQGGGPLLGAF
TRBV27	TRBJ1-1	13	ASSLSGGGNTEAF
TRBV6-6	TRBJ1-5	13	ASSRDRGRDQPQH
TRBV4-3	TRBJ1-2	10	ASSQDGSRYT
TRBV7-9	TRBJ2-1	17	ASSVKPGLTLPSYNEQF
TRBV2	TRBJ1-5	18	ASSEGWDRELILNNQPQH
TRBV5-1	TRBJ2-2	13	ASSLEAGGTGELF
TRBV4-3	TRBJ2-7	15	ASSQFWAGQGGYEQY
TRBV7-9	TRBJ1-5	11	ASSQEGNQPQH
TRBV5-6	TRBJ1-2	12	ASSIGTAMYGYT
TRBV4-2	TRBJ1-2	12	ASSQDRGGYGYT
TRBV7-9	TRBJ1-1	12	ASSLARTGTEAF
TRBV7-3	TRBJ2-2	13	ASSKGQVNTGELF
TRBV28	TRBJ2-6	15	ASSTDRIGSGANVLT
TRBV6-6	TRBJ1-2	11	ASSPGQGNGYT
TRBV5-1	TRBJ2-2	14	ASSFDSAGPTGELF
TRBV7-6	TRBJ2-5	14	ASSYNPGQGQETQY
TRBV29-1	TRBJ1-1	11	SVETGVTTEAF
TRBV9	TRBJ2-1	13	ASSPTRGSYNEQF
TRBV19	TRBJ2-2	14	ASSITSGGNTGELF
TRBV7-3	TRBJ1-1	10	ASSFMNTEAF